The present T cell receptor beta chain was sequenced within a study of tumor T cells in aggressive B-cell lymphoma. Clones were read by immunoSEQ multiplex PCR, and TCRdb kept only the in-frame ones, dropping some. The table lists 500 to 750 clones, roughly 94% of them singletons. CDR3 length: 14 amino acids. From germline, CDR1 is MDHEN and CDR2 SYDVKM. V shed 3 bases and J shed 3 bases, with 10 bases lying between them. A few counts support this clone. Sequences were obtained from tumor tissue. This TCR was recovered from an adult with diffuse large B cell lymphoma. V and J are TRBV28 and TRBJ2-3, with D perhaps matching TRBD2 (5 bases). The CDR3 sequence is CASSFLSGTDTQYF. CDR3 nucleotides: TGTGCCAGCAGTTTCTTGTCGGGGACAGATACGCAGTATTTT.